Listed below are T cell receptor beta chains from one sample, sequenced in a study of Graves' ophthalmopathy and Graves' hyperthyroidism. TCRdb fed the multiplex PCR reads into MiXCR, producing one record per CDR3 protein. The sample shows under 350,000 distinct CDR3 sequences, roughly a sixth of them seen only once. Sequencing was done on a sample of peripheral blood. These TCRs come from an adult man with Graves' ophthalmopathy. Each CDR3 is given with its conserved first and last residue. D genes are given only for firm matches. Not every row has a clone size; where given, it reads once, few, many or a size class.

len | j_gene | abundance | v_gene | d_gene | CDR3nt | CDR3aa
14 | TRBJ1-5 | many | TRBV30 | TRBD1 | TGTGCCTGGAGTGCGGGGACAGAGAACCAGCCCCAGCATTTT | CAWSAGTENQPQHF
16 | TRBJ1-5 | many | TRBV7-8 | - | TGTGCCAGCAGCGCAGACATATTCGGGAGCAATCAGCCCCAGCATTTT | CASSADIFGSNQPQHF
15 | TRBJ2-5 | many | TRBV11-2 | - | TGTGCCAGCAGGCGACCGGGACCCGCTCAAGAGACCCAGTACTTC | CASRRPGPAQETQYF
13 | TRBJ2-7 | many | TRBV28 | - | TGTGCCAGCCGAGGACAAGAAGCCTACGAGCAGTACTTC | CASRGQEAYEQYF
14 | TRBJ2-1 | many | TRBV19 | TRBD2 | TGTGCCACCCGGCTAGCGGGAGGCCGGGATGAGCAGTTCTTC | CATRLAGGRDEQFF
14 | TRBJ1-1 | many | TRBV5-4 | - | TGTGCCAGCAGCTTGGCCCCGAGGAACACTGAAGCTTTCTTT | CASSLAPRNTEAFF
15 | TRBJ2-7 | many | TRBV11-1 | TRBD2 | TGTGCCAGCAGCCGAAGCGGGAGAGTTGCGGCCGAGCAGTACTTC | CASSRSGRVAAEQYF
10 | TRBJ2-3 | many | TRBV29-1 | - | TGCAGCGTGGGGACAGATACGCAGTATTTT | CSVGTDTQYF
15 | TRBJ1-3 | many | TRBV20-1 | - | TGCAGTGCTAGAGAGCACGAGAAGACTGGAAACACCATATATTTT | CSAREHEKTGNTIYF
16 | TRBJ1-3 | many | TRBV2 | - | TGTGCCAGCAGTGAAGACAAGTCACAAACTTTGTTCACCATATATTTT | CASSEDKSQTLFTIYF
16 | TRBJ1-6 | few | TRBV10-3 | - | TGTGCCATCAGTGAGTCGGCCGGGGACCGTAATTCACCCCTCCACTTT | CAISESAGDRNSPLHF
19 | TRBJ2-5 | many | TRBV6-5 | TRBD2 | TGTGCCAGCAGTTACGTGGGACTAGCGGGGGAGCGGTTTCAAGAGACCCAGTACTTC | CASSYVGLAGERFQETQYF
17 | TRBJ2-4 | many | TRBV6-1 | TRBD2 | TGTGCCAGCAGTCGTCGGGGTAGCGGGGAAGTTGGAAACATTCAGTACTTC | CASSRRGSGEVGNIQYF
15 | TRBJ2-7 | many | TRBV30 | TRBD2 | TGTGCCTGGAGTATTCGATTAGCGGGGAACTACGAGCAGTACTTC | CAWSIRLAGNYEQYF
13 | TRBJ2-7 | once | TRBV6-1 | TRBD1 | TGTGCCAGCAGCCCCAGGGGGCCGAGCGAGCAGTACTTC | CASSPRGPSEQYF
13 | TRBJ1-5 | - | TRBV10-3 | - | TGTGCCATCAGGGCCGACATCAATCAGCCCCAGCATTTT | CAIRADINQPQHF
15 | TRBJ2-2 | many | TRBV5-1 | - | TGCGCCAGCACAGGAGGGGATACTAACACCGGGGAGCTGTTTTTT | CASTGGDTNTGELFF
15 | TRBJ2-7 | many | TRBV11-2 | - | TGTGCCAGCAGCTTAGTCAACAGGGTTAGGTACGAGCAGTACTTC | CASSLVNRVRYEQYF
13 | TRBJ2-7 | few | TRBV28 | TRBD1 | TGTGCCAGCAGTTTGAGGGACAGGGACGAGCAGTCCTTC | CASSLRDRDEQSF
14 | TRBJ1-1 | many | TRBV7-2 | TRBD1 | TGTGCCAGCAGCTTAGTGGGACAGGGACCTGAAGCTTTCTTT | CASSLVGQGPEAFF
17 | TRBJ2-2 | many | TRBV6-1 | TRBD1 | TGTGCCAGCAGTGAAGCGGGACAGGGGGTTGGTGGCGGGGAGCTGTTTTTT | CASSEAGQGVGGGELFF
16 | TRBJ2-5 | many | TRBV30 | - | TGTGCCTGGAAACCCCCCCCAGGGGGAGGGATGGAGACCCAGTACTTC | CAWKPPPGGGMETQYF
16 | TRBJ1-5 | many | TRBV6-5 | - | TGTGCCAGCAGTTACTCGTCAGGGGATAGCAATCAGCCCCAGCACTTT | CASSYSSGDSNQPQHF
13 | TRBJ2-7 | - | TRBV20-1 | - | TGCAGTGCTTCGGTCCCAACCCTCTACGAGCAGTACTTC | CSASVPTLYEQYF
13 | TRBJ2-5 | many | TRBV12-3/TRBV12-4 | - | TGTGCCAGCAGCTCCTGGGGGCAAGAGACCCAGTACTTC | CASSSWGQETQYF
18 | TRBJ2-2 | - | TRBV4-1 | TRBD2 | TGCGCCAGCAGCCCTAGCGGGGGCCCCCTTTCGGGTACCGGGGAGCTGTTTTTT | CASSPSGGPLSGTGELFF
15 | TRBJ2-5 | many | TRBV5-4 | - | TGTGCCAGCAGCCCACCGTTCGGGGCGGCCGGGACCCAGTACTTC | CASSPPFGAAGTQYF
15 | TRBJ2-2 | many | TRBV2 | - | TGTGCCAGCAGTGACCGGGGGCGGAACACCGGGGAGCTGTTTTTT | CASSDRGRNTGELFF
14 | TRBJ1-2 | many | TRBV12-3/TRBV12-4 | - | TGTGCCAGCAGTTTATTAGGGCTGGGCTATGGCTACACCTTC | CASSLLGLGYGYTF
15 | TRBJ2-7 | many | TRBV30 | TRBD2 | TGTGCCTGGACGCGTCGCGGGAGGGGTTCCTACGAGCAGTACTTC | CAWTRRGRGSYEQYF
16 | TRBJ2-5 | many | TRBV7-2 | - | TGTGCCAGCAGCTCTAGGGGGGGTGGGGTCAGGGAGACCCAGTACTTC | CASSSRGGGVRETQYF
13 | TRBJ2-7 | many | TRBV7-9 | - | TGTGCCAGCAGCCTCTCGGGAGTGAACGAGCAGTACTTC | CASSLSGVNEQYF
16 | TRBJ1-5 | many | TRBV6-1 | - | TGTGCCAGCAGTGAAGGATTGGTGTACGGGTTTCTGCCCCAGCATTTT | CASSEGLVYGFLPQHF
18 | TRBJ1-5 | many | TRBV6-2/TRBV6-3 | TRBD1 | TGTGCCAGCAGTCCGACTGGGACAGGGGGCGTGTGGCGTCAGCCCCAGCATTTT | CASSPTGTGGVWRQPQHF
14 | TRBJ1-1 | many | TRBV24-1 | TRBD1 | TGTGCCACCAGTCCGACAGGGGGCTCGGTTGAAGCTTTCTTT | CATSPTGGSVEAFF
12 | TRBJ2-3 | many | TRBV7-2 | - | TGTGCCAGCAGCGGAAGTTTGTATACGCAGTATTTT | CASSGSLYTQYF
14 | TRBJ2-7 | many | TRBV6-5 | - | TGTGCCAGCAGTTACGCTAGGTTCGGGGCCGAGCAGTACTTC | CASSYARFGAEQYF
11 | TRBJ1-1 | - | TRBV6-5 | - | TGTGCCAGCAGTTACGCATCTGAAGCTTTCTTT | CASSYASEAFF
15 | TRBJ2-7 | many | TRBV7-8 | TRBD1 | TGTGCCAGCAGCTCACAGGGGAATATCGGTTACGAGCAGTACTTC | CASSSQGNIGYEQYF
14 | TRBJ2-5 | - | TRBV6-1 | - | TGTGCCAGCGGCAGAAAAATGTACCAAGAGACCCAGTACTTC | CASGRKMYQETQYF
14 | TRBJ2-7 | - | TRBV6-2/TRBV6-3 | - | TGTGCCAGCAGCCGTTTGGGAGAGTCCTACGAGCAGTACTTC | CASSRLGESYEQYF
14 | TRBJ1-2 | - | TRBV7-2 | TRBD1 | TGTGCCAGCAGTTTTTACAGGGGGAACTATGGCTACACCTTC | CASSFYRGNYGYTF
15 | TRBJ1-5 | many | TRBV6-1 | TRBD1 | TGTGCCAGCAGAATCACAGGGGGCGGCAATCAGCCCCAGCATTTT | CASRITGGGNQPQHF
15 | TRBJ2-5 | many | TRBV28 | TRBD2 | TGTGCCAGCCGACGCGGCGGGAGGGCGGGGGAGACCCAGTACTTC | CASRRGGRAGETQYF
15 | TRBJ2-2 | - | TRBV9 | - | TGTGCCAGCAGCCCGACGGGGGCCTGGGGCGGGGAGCTGTTTTTT | CASSPTGAWGGELFF
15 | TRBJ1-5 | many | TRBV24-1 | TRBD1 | TGTGCCACCAGTGATGGGACAGGGGGCTGGCAGCCCCAGCATTTT | CATSDGTGGWQPQHF
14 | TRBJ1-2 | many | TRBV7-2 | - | TGTGCCAGCAGCTTCCCAACCCTTATATATGGCTACACCTTC | CASSFPTLIYGYTF
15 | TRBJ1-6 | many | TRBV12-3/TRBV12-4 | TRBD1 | TGTGCCAGCAGGTCAGGGGGCGCAAATAATTCACCCCTCCACTTT | CASRSGGANNSPLHF
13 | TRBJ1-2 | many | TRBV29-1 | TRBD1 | TGCAGCGTGAGACCAGGGGGAGTGGGAGGCTACACCTTC | CSVRPGGVGGYTF
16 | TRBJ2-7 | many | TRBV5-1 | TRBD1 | TGCGCCAGCAGCTCGATCGGGACAGGGAGTTCCTACGAGCAGTACTTC | CASSSIGTGSSYEQYF
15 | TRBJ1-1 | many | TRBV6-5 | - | TGTGCCAGCAGCATAAACAGCATCATGAACACTGAAGCTTTCTTT | CASSINSIMNTEAFF
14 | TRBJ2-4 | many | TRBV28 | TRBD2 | TGTGCCAGCGCTGAAGGCGGGGGGCAGGACATTCAGTACTTC | CASAEGGGQDIQYF
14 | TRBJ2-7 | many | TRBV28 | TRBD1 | TGTGCCAGCAGAGGGACAGTTCCCTCCTACGAGCAGTACTTC | CASRGTVPSYEQYF
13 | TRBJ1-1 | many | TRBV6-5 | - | TGTGCCAGCAAAGGGATCCGGCGCACTGAAGCTTTCTTT | CASKGIRRTEAFF